This T cell receptor (beta chain) came from a study of blood T cells in healthy people across ages. Together with a sample-barcoded 5' primer, a J-beta primer mix was included in a second PCR lasting about 6 to 11 cycles. Carrying 12 random nucleotides, a template-switch adaptor labeled each individual cDNA molecule. TCRdb reanalysed the 5' RACE reads using MiXCR and keeps one entry per CDR3 protein. The data show about 1.8 million distinct CDR3 sequences, around 50% seen once. This CDR3 contains 13 residues. Germline values: CDR1 SGHTA, CDR2 FQGNSA. V was pared by 2 bases and J by 7 bases, with 11 bases between.

The genes are TRBV7-2 and TRBJ1-1, with a possible D match to TRBD1 (5 bases). This TCR derives from a woman aged 40 to 50 in good health. The sample comprised blood. The CDR3 nucleotides are TGTGCCAGCAGCTTATCAGGGCTGGGTGAAGCTTTCTTT. It is translated as CASSLSGLGEAFF.